Listed below are T cell receptor beta chains from one sample, sequenced in a study of shared clonotypes between healthy human individuals. Using immunoSEQ multiplex PCR, the repertoire was profiled, and TCRdb retains in-frame clones only, with some absent. The sample has roughly 770,000 clones; about 97% are singletons. Sequenced: naive CD8+ T cells sorted from blood. The source of these receptors is a young man in good health. Each CDR3 is given with its conserved first and last residue. A D gene is named only where the DNA matches it firmly. Size tells how often a clone was seen (once, few, many) or the class of an expanded clone, and some rows leave it out.

-,TRBV7-9,TRBJ1-1,TRBD1,CASSLSGGGMNTEAFF,TGTGCCAGCAGCTTATCAGGGGGTGGGATGAACACTGAAGCTTTCTTT
-,TRBV11-2,TRBJ2-3,-,CASSFSLLQGADTQYF,TGTGCCAGCAGCTTTTCTTTGCTACAGGGCGCAGATACGCAGTATTTT
-,TRBV27,TRBJ1-3,TRBD1,CASRTGDGNTIYF,TGTGCCAGCCGGACAGGGGATGGAAACACCATATATTTT
-,TRBV29-1,TRBJ2-1,-,CSVEVGAALSYNEQFF,TGCAGCGTTGAAGTAGGAGCGGCTCTCTCCTACAATGAGCAGTTCTTC
-,TRBV6-1,TRBJ1-1,-,CASSELNRVFSEAFF,TGTGCCAGCAGTGAACTCAACAGGGTTTTTAGTGAAGCTTTCTTT
-,TRBV7-9,TRBJ1-6,-,CASSDYNSPLHF,TGTGCCAGCAGCGATTATAATTCACCCCTCCACTTT
-,TRBV5-4,TRBJ2-3,-,CASSLVADTQYF,TGTGCCAGCAGCTTGGTCGCAGATACGCAGTATTTT
-,TRBV12-5,TRBJ2-3,-,CASARVETDTQYF,TGTGCTAGTGCCCGGGTAGAAACAGATACGCAGTATTTT
-,TRBV27,TRBJ2-1,TRBD2,CASSLRLAGVGNEQFF,TGTGCCAGCAGTCTCCGACTAGCGGGAGTGGGAAATGAGCAGTTCTTC
-,TRBV5-5,TRBJ2-7,-,CASSFDSLGSYEQYF,TGTGCCAGCAGCTTTGACAGCTTAGGCTCCTACGAGCAGTACTTC
-,TRBV9,TRBJ1-5,-,CASSPGSSQPQHF,TGTGCCAGCAGCCCAGGGTCGAGTCAGCCCCAGCATTTT
-,TRBV29-1,TRBJ2-1,-,CSVTLAARLYNEQFF,TGCAGCGTGACACTAGCAGCCCGTCTCTACAATGAGCAGTTCTTC
-,TRBV7-8,TRBJ1-5,-,CASSYVTPGLGNQPQHF,TGTGCCAGCAGCTACGTAACTCCAGGCCTAGGCAATCAGCCCCAGCATTTT
-,TRBV7-2,TRBJ2-3,TRBD2,CASSSLAGGTDTQYF,TGTGCCAGCAGCTCTCTAGCGGGAGGAACAGATACGCAGTATTTT
-,TRBV13,TRBJ2-1,-,CASSLSGESYNEQFF,TGTGCCAGCAGCTTATCGGGGGAGTCCTACAATGAGCAGTTCTTC
once,TRBV2,TRBJ2-6,TRBD2,CASSGASGESSGANVLTF,TGTGCCAGCAGTGGGGCTAGCGGGGAAAGCTCTGGGGCCAACGTCCTGACTTTC
-,TRBV6-1,TRBJ2-5,-,CASSGVKGLGETQYF,TGTGCCAGCAGTGGAGTCAAGGGGCTAGGAGAGACCCAGTACTTC